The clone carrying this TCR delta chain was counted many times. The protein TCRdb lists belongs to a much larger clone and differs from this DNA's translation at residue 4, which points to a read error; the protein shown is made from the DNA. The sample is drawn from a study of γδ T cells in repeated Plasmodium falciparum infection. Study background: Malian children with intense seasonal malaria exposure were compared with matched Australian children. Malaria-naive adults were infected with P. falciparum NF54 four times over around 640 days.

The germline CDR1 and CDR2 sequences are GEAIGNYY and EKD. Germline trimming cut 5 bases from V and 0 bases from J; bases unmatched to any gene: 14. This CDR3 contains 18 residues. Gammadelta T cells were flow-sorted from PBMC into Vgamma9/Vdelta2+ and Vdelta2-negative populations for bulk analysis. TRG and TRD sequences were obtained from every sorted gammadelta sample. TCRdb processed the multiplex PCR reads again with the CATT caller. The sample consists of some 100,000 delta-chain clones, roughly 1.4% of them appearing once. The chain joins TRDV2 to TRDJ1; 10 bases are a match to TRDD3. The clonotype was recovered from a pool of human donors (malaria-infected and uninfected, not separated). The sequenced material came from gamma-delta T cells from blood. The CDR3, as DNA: TGTGCCTGTGGCCCCCTTACTGGGGGATCCCCCGACACCGATAAACTCATCTTT. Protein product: CACGPLTGGSPDTDKLIF.